Below, 19 T cell receptor beta chains from the same sample are listed, as sequenced in a study of cytomegalovirus exposure and HLA in healthy donors (dated by TCRdb to 2017 to 2019). Library preparation was by the immunoSEQ multiplex PCR assay. The multiplex PCR relied on a mix of 60 forward primers for TCR Vbeta segments and 13 reverse primers for TCR Jbeta segments. The clones in this table, taken by TCRdb from immuneACCESS, are in-frame only. Not every clone is retained; where verified, under half of the shortfall comes from an unresolved V gene, and the cause of the rest is unknown. This sample holds about 190,000 clones; about 80% were observed only once. Of the sample, about 2% is held by the ten largest clones. Sample: PBMCs. The source of these receptors is a woman aged 18 to 35 in good health and CMV-seropositive.

CDR3 protein: CASTPSGELFF. Here the CDR3 DNA reads TGTGCCAGCACCCCCTCTGGGGAGCTGTTTTTT. V is TRBV6-1 and J is TRBJ2-2; D not certain. CDR3 length equals 11 residues. The V gene lost 7 bases and the J gene lost 8 bases, with 8 bases spanning the gap. Germline V gene sequence: CDR1 MNHNS, CDR2 SASEGT.

The J gene is TRBJ2-5, the V gene TRBV7-9; 7 nucleotides match TRBD1. Germline CDR1 SEHNR, CDR2 FQNEAQ (reference sequence). J lost 8 bases, V lost 6 bases, and 9 bases had no gene match. CDR3 length: 13 amino acids. Written as DNA, the CDR3 is TGTGCCAGCAGACAGCGACAGGGTATTACCCAGTACTTC. Its protein product is CASRQRQGITQYF.

The chain couples TRBV6-5 to TRBJ2-3; maybe TRBD2 (5 bases). Germline V CDR1 and CDR2: MNHEY, SVGAGI. V lost 7 bases and J lost 2, with 16 bases in between. CDR3 size: 15 residues. The chain's CDR3 is CASTPGVKHTDTQYF. The CDR3 DNA reads TGTGCCAGCACCCCCGGGGTCAAGCACACAGATACGCAGTATTTT.

The chain combines TRBV7-8 with TRBJ2-6, with D perhaps matching TRBD2 (6 bases). The CDR3 runs to 16 residues. V was trimmed by 0 bases and J by 1 base, leaving 7 bases between them. Germline CDR1 reads SGHVS; CDR2 reads FQNEAQ. The CDR3 nucleotides read TGTGCCAGCAGCTTAGCAGGGAGGTCTGGGGCCAACGTCCTGACTTTC. It yields the protein CASSLAGRSGANVLTF.

The chain has TRBV2 and TRBJ1-2, with D perhaps TRBD1 (6 bases). The CDR3 runs to 12 residues. Germline V CDR1 and CDR2: SNHLY, FYNNEI. Trimming left V 0 bases short and J 14 bases short, with 13 bases between. CDR3 residues: CASSEARGEGTF. Here the CDR3 DNA reads TGTGCCAGCAGTGAAGCCAGGGGCGAGGGGACCTTC.

The rearrangement joins TRBV11-3 to TRBJ2-3, with TRBD2 matching over 12 bases. Germline V gene lookup returns CDR1 SGHNT and CDR2 YENEEA. The trim removed 4 bases at V and 9 bases at J, leaving 17 bases unmatched. The CDR3 has 18 residues. The CDR3 sequence is CASSSASGLAGREGTQYF. DNA of the CDR3: TGTGCCAGCAGCTCCGCCTCCGGACTAGCGGGGAGAGAGGGGACGCAGTATTTT.

A remark on this clone: Relative to the germline gene, one junction end is altered; a read error may explain this. This sequence joins TRBV5-5 and TRBJ1-1, with D perhaps matching TRBD1 (6 bases). The germline CDR1 and CDR2 sequences are SGHKS and YYEKEE (reference sequence). The CDR3 is 11 residues long. CDR3 sequence: CASSLGGGTTF. For the CDR3, the DNA is TGTGCCAGCAGCTTGGGGGGTGGGACAACGTTT.

The chain combines TRBV6-1 with TRBJ1-2; 7 nucleotides line up with TRBD1. The V segment lost 4 bases and the J segment 1 base; nucleotides outside the gene matches: 12. The length of the CDR3 is 17 residues. The germline gives CDR1 MNHNS, CDR2 SASEGT. The CDR3 is CASSARRLGDSNYGYTF. As DNA, the CDR3 is TGTGCCAGCAGTGCACGAAGACTAGGGGACAGTAACTATGGCTACACCTTC.

This clone came up once. The chain recombines TRBV4-3 with TRBJ1-2; D remains ambiguous. The CDR3 extends over 15 amino acids. Trimming shortened V by 2 bases and J by 2 bases, and 12 bases separated the two germline ends. Germline V CDR1 and CDR2: LGHNA, YSLEER. CDR3 DNA sequence: TGCGCCAGCAGCCAACGGCCCGGGGAAAACTATGGCTACACCTTC. It is translated as CASSQRPGENYGYTF.

The chain has TRBV7-9 and TRBJ2-3; D is undetermined. Trimming cost V 7 bases and J 8 bases, with 19 bases left between them. Germline CDR1 is SEHNR and CDR2 is FQNEAQ (reference sequence). The CDR3 is 14 amino acids. CDR3: CASTLLKAPGTQYF. Here the CDR3 DNA reads TGTGCCAGCACGCTTTTGAAAGCCCCGGGTACGCAGTATTTT.

The chain uses TRBV19 and TRBJ2-1; D might be TRBD1 (5 bases). Germline V gene lookup returns CDR1 LNHDA and CDR2 SQIVND (reference sequence). This CDR3 is 13 amino acids long. V was trimmed by 6 bases and J by 0 bases, leaving 6 bases between them. This chain's CDR3 is CASRQGSYNEQFF. The DNA for the CDR3 is TGTGCCAGTAGGCAGGGCTCCTACAATGAGCAGTTCTTC. The entire variable domain, with the rest obtained from reference TRBV19 and TRBJ2-1, is as follows: DGGITQSPKYLFRKEGQNVTLSCEQNLNHDAMYWYRQDPGQGLRLIYYSQIVNDFQKGDIAEGYSVSREKKESFPLTVTSAQKNPTAFYLCASRQGSYNEQFFGPGTRLTVL.

This clone was detected only a few times. The V gene is TRBV4-3, the J gene TRBJ2-3, with 7 bases fitting TRBD1. V lost 3 bases to trimming and J lost 4 bases; unmatched junction nucleotides: 7. In germline, CDR1 is LGHNA, CDR2 YSLEER. The CDR3 is 15 residues long. The DNA of the CDR3 is TGCGCCAGCAGCCAGAGCGCTGGGACAGCAGATACGCAGTATTTT. It specifies CASSQSAGTADTQYF.

The gene calls are TRBV7-9 and TRBJ2-3, with 8 bases lining up with TRBD2. V lost 10 bases and J lost 3; bases outside the gene matches: 9. The CDR3 has 14 amino acids. CDR1 SEHNR and CDR2 FQNEAQ come from the germline V gene (reference sequence). The CDR3: CATGGVPLTDTQYF. The CDR3 nucleotides read TGTGCCACCGGGGGGGTTCCACTTACAGATACGCAGTATTTT.

The chain joins TRBV7-9 to TRBJ1-1; tentative D call: TRBD1 (5 bases). Trimming took 2 bases from V and 6 from J, leaving 13 bases between them. Germline assignment: CDR1 SEHNR and CDR2 FQNEAQ (reference sequence). The length of the CDR3 is 14 residues. This CDR3 is CASSLRVQGAEAFF. The CDR3 DNA reads as TGTGCCAGCAGCTTAAGAGTACAAGGGGCTGAAGCTTTCTTT.

The rearrangement uses TRBV11-3 and TRBJ2-3; TRBD2 matches 11 bases. Per the germline V gene, CDR1 is SGHNT and CDR2 is YENEEA. The junction had 3 bases not matched to a gene; V was cut back by 3 bases and J by 4 bases. The CDR3 spans 15 residues. In DNA, the CDR3 is TGTGCCAGCAGCTTCCGTAGCGGGGGGGCAGATACGCAGTATTTT. This translates into CASSFRSGGADTQYF. The full variable domain, with the rest looked up from reference TRBV11-3 and TRBJ2-3, is EAGVVQSPRYKIIEKKQPVAFWCNPISGHNTLYWYLQNLGQGPELLIRYENEEAVDDSQLPKDRFSAERLKGVDSTLKIQPAELGDSAVYLCASSFRSGGADTQYFGPGTRLTVL.

The chain joins TRBV10-1 to TRBJ1-1; no reliable D call. The CDR3 sequence is 13 residues long. Germline assignment: CDR1 WNHNN and CDR2 SYGVQD (reference sequence). V was clipped by 4 bases and J by 0 bases, with 6 bases between them. DNA for the CDR3: TGCGCCAGCAGTGTTTCTGTGAACACTGAAGCTTTCTTT. This codes for CASSVSVNTEAFF.

This chain connects TRBV4-1 to TRBJ2-1; TRBD2 matches 14 bases. V lost 3 bases to trimming and J lost 8 bases; unmatched junction nucleotides: 9. This CDR3 has 17 residues. CDR1 and CDR2 (germline): MGHRA, YSYEKL. CDR3 sequence: CASSQPRLAGGPDEQFF. DNA of the CDR3: TGCGCCAGCAGCCAGCCCAGACTAGCGGGGGGGCCCGATGAGCAGTTCTTC.

The chain couples TRBV7-2 to TRBJ2-3; 7 bases are a match to TRBD2. The CDR3 is 16 residues long. Germline trimming cut 8 bases from V and 2 bases from J; bases unmatched to any gene: 13. Looked up from germline, CDR1 is SGHTA and CDR2 is FQGNSA. In nucleotides, the CDR3 is TGTGCCAGCGTCAAAGCGGGAATTTCTTTCACAGATACGCAGTATTTT. Translating gives CASVKAGISFTDTQYF.

This sequence joins TRBV12-5 and TRBJ2-1; TRBD1 might be the D (6 bases). Germline V gene sequence: CDR1 LGHNT, CDR2 FRNRAP. The CDR3 runs to 14 residues. Trimming cost V 0 bases and J 8 bases, with 11 bases left between them. In DNA, the CDR3 is TGTGCTAGTGGTTTGGTATACAGGGTCGATGAGCAGTTCTTC. Its translation is CASGLVYRVDEQFF. Complete variable domain (other parts from reference TRBV12-5 and TRBJ2-1): DARVTQTPRHKVTEMGQEVTMRCQPILGHNTVFWYRQTMMQGLELLAYFRNRAPLDDSGMPKDRFSAEMPDATLATLKIQPSEPRDSAVYFCASGLVYRVDEQFFGPGTRLTVL.